The 22 T cell receptor beta chains given below trace back to one sample, sequenced in a study of shared clonotypes between healthy human individuals. Profiling relied on immunoSEQ multiplex PCR, and the TCRdb table lists in-frame clones only, not all of them. This repertoire shows about 960,000 clones, approximately 80% found once; its top ten account for about 1.5%. Sample: memory CD4+ T cells sorted from blood. Subset reported: CD45RA-negative fraction. These receptors originate from a man aged 18 to 35 in good health.

The J gene is TRBJ2-5, the V gene TRBV6-1; a possible D gene is TRBD1 (5 bases). Trimming removed 2 bases at V and 5 bases at J, with 12 bases between. Germline assignment: CDR1 MNHNS and CDR2 SASEGT. The CDR3 is 14 residues long. CDR3 DNA: TGTGCCAGCAGTGAACAGGGCAAGGGGGAGACCCAGTACTTC. Translated, it gives CASSEQGKGETQYF.

The chain recombines TRBV2 with TRBJ1-4; 7 bases match TRBD1. Germline V gene sequence: CDR1 SNHLY, CDR2 FYNNEI. V gave up 5 bases and J gave up 0 bases; unmatched junction bases: 3. The CDR3 covers 15 residues. CDR3 protein: CASSLTGPTNEKLFF. The CDR3 bases are TGTGCCAGCAGTCTGACAGGGCCAACTAATGAAAAACTGTTTTTT.

Only a few counts were recorded for this clone. The chain joins TRBV2 to TRBJ1-6; D gene unclear. Between the trimmed V and J ends, which lost 8 bases and 0 bases, there was a span of 14 bases. Germline V gene lookup returns CDR1 SNHLY and CDR2 FYNNEI. This CDR3 has 16 amino acids. As DNA, the CDR3 is TGTGCCAGCGAGGAGACCCCCAGCTCCTATAATTCACCCCTCCACTTT. Protein product: CASEETPSSYNSPLHF.

A word on this clone: At the DNA level, this CDR3 is encoded by other sequences in the same sample as well. The rearrangement links TRBV19 to TRBJ1-5; D unresolved. Germline lookup yields CDR1 LNHDA and CDR2 SQIVND (reference sequence). The germline V and J ends were trimmed by 5 bases and 5 bases, with 7 bases remaining between them. This CDR3 comprises 12 residues. The CDR3 nucleotides read TGTGCCAGTAGTGACGGTTATCAGCCCCAGCATTTT. Amino acid sequence: CASSDGYQPQHF.

Concerning this clone itself: A read error is the likely source, as a far larger clone sits one nucleotide away. The V call is TRBV5-1, the J call TRBJ2-2; either TRBD1 or TRBD2 may fit D (5 bases each). Germline V lookup: CDR1 SGHRS, CDR2 YFSETQ. There are 15 residues in the CDR3. The CDR3 DNA is TGCGCCAGCAGCTTGGGACAGAGTAACACCGGGAAGCTGTTTTTT. It is translated as CASSLGQSNTGKLFF.

This clone was seen a few times. This chain joins TRBV5-6 and TRBJ2-1; TRBD1 matches 7 bases. Per the germline V gene, CDR1 is SGHDT and CDR2 is YYEEEE. The CDR3 runs 14 residues. V dropped 5 bases and J dropped 2; count of bases not matched to a gene: 4. Here the CDR3 reads CASSSQGTYNEQFF. The CDR3, as DNA: TGTGCCAGCAGTTCACAGGGGACCTACAATGAGCAGTTCTTC.

This clone was seen only a few times. The V and J genes are TRBV4-3 and TRBJ1-1, with no clear D. The CDR3 sequence is 15 residues long. V lost 0 bases to trimming and J lost 2 bases, with 10 bases between them. In germline, CDR1 is LGHNA, CDR2 YSLEER. The CDR3 DNA reads as TGCGCCAGCAGCCAAGAGTGGCCATCTAACACTGAAGCTTTCTTT. Encoded protein: CASSQEWPSNTEAFF.

The rearrangement uses TRBV11-2 and TRBJ1-2; D is ambiguous. In germline, CDR1 is SGHAT, CDR2 FQNNGV. The CDR3 loop spans 13 amino acids. V was clipped by 3 bases and J by 6 bases, with 11 bases between them. CDR3 amino acids: CASSLSPANGYTF. CDR3 nucleotides: TGTGCCAGCAGCTTGTCCCCAGCGAATGGCTACACCTTC.

The chain couples TRBV29-1 to TRBJ2-7; 11 bases agree with TRBD1. Unmatched junction bases numbered 5, after V lost 4 bases and J lost 0 bases. The CDR3 sequence is 15 residues long. Germline loops: CDR1 SQVTM, CDR2 ANQGSEA. The CDR3 sequence is CSVASGTGGSYEQYF. The CDR3 nucleotides read TGCAGCGTTGCTTCCGGGACAGGGGGCTCCTACGAGCAGTACTTC.

This clone showed up just once. The chain has TRBV7-9 and TRBJ2-7, with a possible D match to TRBD2 (5 bases). This CDR3 comprises 14 residues. The germline V and J ends were trimmed by 5 bases and 2 bases, with 13 bases remaining between them. Per the germline V gene, CDR1 is SEHNR and CDR2 is FQNEAQ (reference sequence). DNA for the CDR3: TGTGCCAGCAGCCCCGGGCGGGCTACCTACGAGCAGTACTTC. Its protein product is CASSPGRATYEQYF.

This clone was seen only once. The V call is TRBV19, the J call TRBJ1-2, with D possibly TRBD1 on 5 matching bases. CDR1 and CDR2 from the germline V gene are LNHDA and SQIVND (reference sequence). The CDR3 has 12 residues. Trimming shortened V by 9 bases and J by 7 bases, and 15 bases separated the two germline ends. The DNA of the CDR3 is TGTGCCAGCGAAGGGACTTGGGGTGGCTACACCTTC. This translates into CASEGTWGGYTF.

The rearrangement uses TRBV10-3 and TRBJ1-1, with unresolved D. Trimming stripped 4 bases from V and 1 base from J, with 10 bases between. The CDR3 is made up of 14 amino acids. Germline-derived CDR1 and CDR2 are ENHRY and SYGVKD. CDR3 protein: CAISVVGGNTEAFF. The CDR3 DNA is TGTGCCATCAGTGTCGTCGGAGGGAACACTGAAGCTTTCTTT.

This chain uses TRBV7-9 with TRBJ1-6; perhaps TRBD1 as D (6 bases). Germline V lookup: CDR1 SEHNR, CDR2 FQNEAQ (reference sequence). V shed 3 bases and J shed 8 bases, with 14 bases lying between them. This CDR3 has 15 amino acids. The CDR3 DNA sequence: TGTGCCAGCAGCTTTACAGGGCCGGGAGATTCACCCCTCCACTTT. As protein: CASSFTGPGDSPLHF. Variable domain in full (rest from reference TRBV7-9 and TRBJ1-6): DTGVSQNPRHKITKRGQNVTFRCDPISEHNRLYWYRQTLGQGPEFLTYFQNEAQLEKSRLLSDRFSAERPKGSFSTLEIQRTEQGDSAMYLCASSFTGPGDSPLHFGNGTRLTVT.

This clone appeared a single time. This chain connects TRBV6-1 to TRBJ2-7; either TRBD1 or TRBD2 may fit D (6 bases each). Germline V gives CDR1 MNHNS, CDR2 SASEGT. The CDR3 runs to 13 residues. V dropped 3 bases and J dropped 3 bases, with 9 bases sitting between them. The chain's CDR3 is CASSDRGGYEQYF. The CDR3 DNA sequence: TGTGCCAGCAGTGACAGGGGAGGCTACGAGCAGTACTTC.

The chain employs TRBV5-1 and TRBJ1-3, with TRBD1 as a possible D gene (6 bases). The CDR3 spans 16 residues. With 1 base removed from V and 3 bases from J, the gap between germline ends came to 14 bases. From germline, CDR1 is SGHRS and CDR2 YFSETQ. CDR3 residues: CASSLNPGANGNTIYF. In DNA, the CDR3 is TGCGCCAGCAGCTTGAATCCAGGGGCAAATGGAAACACCATATATTTT.

The chain uses TRBV7-2 and TRBJ2-6; weak D call: TRBD2 (5 bases). CDR3 length equals 15 residues. V gave up 3 bases and J gave up 3 bases, with 9 bases separating them. Germline V gene lookup returns CDR1 SGHTA and CDR2 FQGNSA. CDR3 region: CASSLRGLGANVLTF. The CDR3 DNA follows: TGTGCCAGCAGCTTGCGCGGGCTTGGGGCCAACGTCCTGACTTTC.

This clone was seen only once. V is TRBV29-1 and J is TRBJ1-2; TRBD1 agrees at 7 bases. J gave up 8 bases and V 2 bases, and 14 bases lay outside the gene matches. CDR3 length: 15 amino acids. Germline CDR1 is SQVTM and CDR2 is ANQGSEA. CDR3 nucleotide sequence: TGCAGCGTTGAATTTCAGGAAGAGGGGGCCGGGGGCTACACCTTC. Translating it yields CSVEFQEEGAGGYTF.

The V call is TRBV28, the J call TRBJ2-3, with 11 bases fitting TRBD2. CDR1 MDHEN and CDR2 SYDVKM come from the germline V gene. This CDR3 is built from 15 residues. With 7 bases clipped from V and 0 bases from J, the junction kept 3 bases outside the gene matches. CDR3 residues: CASTSGGPSTDTQYF. The CDR3, as DNA: TGTGCCAGCACTAGCGGGGGGCCTAGCACAGATACGCAGTATTTT.

About this clone itself: The same CDR3 also results from other DNA sequences found in this sample. The chain combines TRBV7-2 with TRBJ2-7; tentatively, D is TRBD1 or TRBD2 (5 bases each). This CDR3 is 13 amino acids long. V was trimmed by 5 bases and J by 4 bases, leaving 12 bases between them. Germline CDR1 reads SGHTA; CDR2 reads FQGNSA. Here the CDR3 DNA reads TGTGCCAGCAGCCCGGGGCCCAATTACGAGCAGTACTTC. Translation gives CASSPGPNYEQYF.

On this clone itself: The same CDR3 also results from other DNA sequences found in this sample. The chain links TRBV5-6 to TRBJ2-1, with D possibly TRBD1 on 6 matching bases. Trimming cost V 0 bases and J 2 bases, with 6 bases left between them. CDR1 is SGHDT and CDR2 is YYEEEE in the germline V gene. The CDR3 covers 14 residues. The CDR3 nucleotides read TGTGCCAGCAGCTTGGGGGGGCCCTACAATGAGCAGTTCTTC. This codes for CASSLGGPYNEQFF.

The sample holds many counts of this clone. In DNA, the CDR3 is TGTGCCAGCAGCCCAACAGGGATGAATCAGCCCCAGCATTTT. Encoded protein: CASSPTGMNQPQHF. The chain is built from TRBV28 and TRBJ1-5; D perhaps matches TRBD1 (6 bases). Germline CDR1 reads MDHEN; CDR2 reads SYDVKM. The ends were cut back, 6 bases at V and 4 bases at J, with 13 bases in the middle. This CDR3 spans 14 amino acids.

V usage is TRBV28 and J usage is TRBJ2-7; D is possibly TRBD1 (6 bases). Deletions cut 2 bases from V and 4 bases from J, with 9 bases between. CDR3 length: 13 residues. CDR1 is MDHEN, CDR2 SYDVKM, per germline. In DNA form, the CDR3 reads TGTGCCAGCAGTTTAGCCAGGGGATACGAGCAGTACTTC. This translates into CASSLARGYEQYF. The complete variable domain, with remaining parts taken from reference TRBV28 and TRBJ2-7, reads DVKVTQSSRYLVKRTGEKVFLECVQDMDHENMFWYRQDPGLGLRLIYFSYDVKMKEKGDIPEGYSVSREKKERFSLILESASTNQTSMYLCASSLARGYEQYFGPGTRLTVT.